This entry concerns a single TCR beta chain. The source of the sample is a study of PD-L1 blockade in urothelial cancer. CDR1 is LNHDA and CDR2 is SQIVND in the germline V gene (reference sequence). The CDR3 is 14 amino acids. V lost 5 bases and J lost 8; bases outside the gene matches: 7. The sample's time point: pretreatment peripheral blood. The protocol was immunoSEQ multiplex PCR, while the TCRdb copy is restricted to in-frame clones and leaves out a portion. The table records 55,000 to 80,000 clones, about four fifths of them present only once. The chain has TRBV19 and TRBJ2-1; TRBD1 agrees at 9 bases. The TCR originated in a man between 70 and 80 years old with urothelial cancer. The material sequenced was PBMCs, taken around atezolizumab (anti-PD-L1) treatment. The CDR3 here is CASSVTGGAYEQFF. CDR3 in DNA: TGTGCCAGTAGTGTTACAGGGGGCGCATATGAGCAGTTCTTC.